The subject of this entry is one TCR beta chain. The CDR3 contains 15 residues. The germline gives CDR1 SGHTA, CDR2 FQGNSA. Unmatched junction bases numbered 5, after V lost 5 bases and J lost 0 bases. This sample was included in a study of control samples from healthy donors and cancer patients. Using immunoSEQ multiplex PCR, the repertoire was profiled, and TCRdb retains in-frame clones only, with some absent. This table holds about 86,000 clones, roughly 89% found once. V and J are TRBV7-2 and TRBJ2-3; 7 bases line up with TRBD2. The sequenced sample was PBMCs. This receptor was identified in a woman between 45 and 65 years old with colorectal cancer. This CDR3 is CASSPSGLSTDTQYF. DNA for the CDR3: TGTGCCAGCAGCCCCTCGGGACTAAGCACAGATACGCAGTATTTT.